These 29 T cell receptor beta chains share one sample of origin, sequenced in a study of T-cell reconstitution after alpha-beta-depleted transplantation in children (dated by TCRdb to between 2015 and 2016). Preparation of the library involved PCR. Instrument on record: Illumina HiSeq 2500. TCR library preparation used molecular barcoding, with unique molecular identifiers applied to normalize quantification of the TCRbeta repertoire. The raw public reads went through TCRdb reprocessing: fastp at Q25, MiXCR clone calling, in-frame beta chains kept. Rows merge per CDR3 protein into single entries with the most common DNA and genes. The sample table shows roughly 500,000 distinct CDR3 sequences, and about 31% are seen once. Less than 2.5% of the sample comes from the top ten. The sequenced sample was PBMCs from the stem cell graft donor, obtained from the stem cell graft. The receptors shown here come from a human donor who donated a stem cell graft to a child with aplastic anemia.

Only a few counts were recorded for this clonotype. This rearrangement joins TRBV10-3 to TRBJ1-1, with D possibly matching TRBD1 (5 bases). Trimming pared 4 bases from V and 6 bases from J, leaving 12 bases between. Germline loops: CDR1 ENHRY, CDR2 SYGVKD. The length of the CDR3 is 13 residues. As DNA, the CDR3 is TGTGCCATCAGTGTTGGGACGGCAGCTGAAGCTTTCTTT. Its translation: CAISVGTAAEAFF.

V is TRBV12-3 or TRBV12-4 and J is TRBJ2-1; D is perhaps TRBD1 (5 bases). CDR3 length equals 13 residues. V was clipped by 5 bases and J by 6 bases, with 11 bases between them. The CDR3 coding sequence is TGTGCCAGCAGTCCCGAAGGGGCCAATGAGCAGTTCTTC. The encoded protein is CASSPEGANEQFF.

CDR3 protein: CASSLETGNYEKLFF. CDR3 sequence (DNA): TGTGCCAGCAGCTTAGAGACAGGGAATTATGAAAAACTGTTTTTT. The chain joins TRBV7-2 to TRBJ1-4, with 7 bases fitting TRBD1. The V gene end was trimmed by 1 base and the J gene end by 6 bases; junction bases not matched to a gene: 5. This CDR3 is 15 amino acids long. Germline lookup yields CDR1 SGHTA and CDR2 FQGNSA.

CDR3 DNA sequence: TGCGCCAGCAGCCAAAAAAGGACTAGCGGGTTCTACAATGAGCAGTTCTTC. Protein: CASSQKRTSGFYNEQFF. The chain recombines TRBV4-3 with TRBJ2-1; TRBD2 matches at 11 bases. With V trimmed by 2 bases and J by 3 bases, 6 bases remained unmatched. This CDR3 is 17 amino acids long. Germline V CDR1 and CDR2: LGHNA, YSLEER.

The V gene is TRBV6-5, the J gene TRBJ2-5; D gene uncertain. Trimming cost V 6 bases and J 7 bases, with 12 bases left between them. The V gene's germline CDR1 is MNHEY and CDR2 SVGAGI. This CDR3 is built from 12 residues. The CDR3 DNA sequence: TGTGCCAGCAGATCCTCGGCAGGGACCCAGTACTTC. Amino acids: CASRSSAGTQYF.

The chain couples TRBV7-6 to TRBJ2-2; possible D gene TRBD2, 6 bases. Germline V CDR1 and CDR2: SGHVS, FNYEAQ. The CDR3 runs 17 residues. Trimming cost V 5 bases and J 4 bases, with 20 bases left between them. CDR3 protein: CASSARGLRGGTGELFF. CDR3 in DNA: TGTGCCAGCAGCGCCCGAGGCTTACGGGGAGGCACCGGGGAGCTGTTTTTT.

The chain is built from TRBV7-2 and TRBJ2-7; D unclear. Trimming took off 3 bases at V and 5 bases at J, with 23 bases between the two ends. This CDR3 has 17 residues. CDR1 is SGHTA and CDR2 is FQGNSA in the germline V gene. The CDR3 region has the DNA TGTGCCAGCAGCTTCTATTCGGCTAAAGCGATTGCCGACGAGCAGTACTTC. The encoded protein is CASSFYSAKAIADEQYF.

The J gene is TRBJ1-2, the V gene TRBV27; 9 nucleotides line up with TRBD1. The CDR3 consists of 14 residues. Germline V CDR1 and CDR2: MNHEY, SMNVEV (reference sequence). V was clipped by 5 bases and J by 3 bases; unmatched bases: 4. For the CDR3, the DNA is TGTGCCAGCAGTGGACAGGGGAGTTACTATGGCTACACCTTC. Protein sequence: CASSGQGSYYGYTF.

DNA for the CDR3: TGTGCCAGCAGCTCCCGGGGGCCGGTCACCGGGGAGCTGTTTTTT. It specifies CASSSRGPVTGELFF. This rearrangement joins TRBV7-1 to TRBJ2-2; D might be TRBD1 or TRBD2, each matching 6 bases. TRBV7-1 is labeled an ORF, and its function is uncertain. The CDR3 length is 15 residues. V lost 3 bases and J 4 bases, leaving 12 bases between the germline ends.

This clonotype has a handful of counts. V is TRBV20-1 and J is TRBJ2-1; D gene unclear. From germline, CDR1 is DFQATT and CDR2 SNEGSKA (reference sequence). Trimming removed 5 bases at V and 0 bases at J, with 8 bases between. CDR3 size: 13 residues. In DNA, the CDR3 is TGCAGTGCTTTTGCGAGCTCCTACAATGAGCAGTTCTTC. Amino acid sequence: CSAFASSYNEQFF.

This rearrangement joins TRBV7-2 to TRBJ2-5; D is unclear. Germline values: CDR1 SGHTA, CDR2 FQGNSA. Trimming cost V 1 base and J 2 bases, with 11 bases left between them. The CDR3 covers 15 residues. DNA of the CDR3: TGTGCCAGCAGCTTAGGTTCGGCAGCACAAGAGACCCAGTACTTC. This encodes CASSLGSAAQETQYF.

V is TRBV5-1 and J is TRBJ2-7; 11 bases are a match to TRBD1. The CDR3 has 17 residues. The germline CDR1 and CDR2 sequences are SGHRS and YFSETQ. Unmatched junction bases numbered 9, after V lost 0 bases and J lost 4 bases. The CDR3 region has the DNA TGCGCCAGCAGCTTGGCGGGACAGGGGGGCTTCGCTTACGAGCAGTACGTC. Protein product: CASSLAGQGGFAYEQYV.

The genes are TRBV27 and TRBJ1-1; D remains ambiguous. CDR1 is MNHEY and CDR2 is SMNVEV in the germline V gene (reference sequence). CDR3 length: 15 residues. V was shortened by 2 bases and J by 0 bases, with 10 bases between the two germline ends. The CDR3 sequence: CASSLGRSMNTEAFF. The CDR3 region has the DNA TGTGCCAGCAGTTTAGGGCGGTCAATGAACACTGAAGCTTTCTTT.

The chain joins TRBV4-1 to TRBJ2-1, with D possibly called TRBD1 or TRBD2 (7 bases each). The CDR3 sequence is 15 residues long. Germline CDR1 is MGHRA and CDR2 is YSYEKL. V lost 4 bases and J lost 8, with 18 bases in between. CDR3 residues: CASSLNRGGGDEQFF. The CDR3 DNA sequence: TGCGCCAGCAGCCTCAACAGGGGAGGGGGCGATGAGCAGTTCTTC.

This clonotype was counted between two and nine times. J is TRBJ1-1 and V is TRBV20-1; D uncertain. There are 11 residues in the CDR3. The V and J ends lost 6 bases and 4 bases respectively, with 9 bases between them. Germline V lookup: CDR1 DFQATT, CDR2 SNEGSKA (reference sequence). CDR3 DNA sequence: TGCAGTGCCCTCAGAACCACTGAAGCTTTCTTT. Translating it yields CSALRTTEAFF.

This clonotype showed up just a few times. The chain is built from TRBV20-1 and TRBJ1-5, with no clear D. CDR3 size: 19 residues. Germline CDR1 and CDR2: DFQATT and SNEGSKA (reference sequence). V lost 0 bases, J lost 0 bases, and 21 bases lay in between. CDR3 protein: CSARDQVGRLSYSNQPQHF. In DNA, the CDR3 is TGCAGTGCTAGAGATCAAGTCGGACGCCTGTCATATAGCAATCAGCCCCAGCATTTT.

This clonotype was counted a few times. The rearrangement joins TRBV30 to TRBJ2-3; no reliable D call. The V gene lost 0 bases and the J gene lost 6 bases, with 13 bases spanning the gap. The germline gives CDR1 GTSNPN, CDR2 SVGIG (reference sequence). The CDR3 length is 14 residues. CDR3 sequence reads: CAWSVRGFHDTQYF. The CDR3 nucleotides are TGTGCCTGGAGTGTAAGAGGTTTTCACGATACGCAGTATTTT.

This chain uses TRBV3-1 with TRBJ2-7; the D gene could be TRBD1 or TRBD2 (5 bases each). The CDR3 spans 15 residues. Germline CDR1 reads LGHDT; CDR2 reads YNNKEL (reference sequence). V dropped 1 base and J dropped 7 bases, with 17 bases sitting between them. This chain's CDR3 is CASSQVFKGREEQYV. CDR3 nucleotides: TGTGCCAGCAGCCAAGTTTTTAAGGGCAGGGAGGAGCAGTACGTC.

The chain links TRBV29-1 to TRBJ1-1; D remains unclear. V was trimmed by 7 bases and J by 1 base, leaving 10 bases between them. Germline CDR1 SQVTM, CDR2 ANQGSEA. The CDR3 length is 12 residues. The CDR3 here is CSAADGNTEAFF. In DNA form, the CDR3 reads TGCAGCGCTGCGGACGGGAACACTGAAGCTTTCTTT.

This chain joins TRBV6-1 and TRBJ2-7, with D possibly being TRBD1 or TRBD2 (5 bases each). The V and J ends lost 7 bases and 2 bases respectively, with 15 bases between them. There are 14 residues in the CDR3. Germline CDR1 is MNHNS and CDR2 is SASEGT. The CDR3 here is CASTEFGDPYEQYV. The DNA of the CDR3 is TGTGCCAGCACCGAGTTCGGGGACCCCTACGAGCAGTACGTC.

Concerning this clonotype: One junction end disagrees with the germline gene, perhaps due to a read error. The chain links TRBV5-6 to TRBJ2-5; D is perhaps TRBD1 (6 bases). CDR1 is SGHDT and CDR2 is YYEEEE in the germline V gene. The CDR3 covers 16 residues. The CDR3 DNA sequence: TGTGCCATCAGCCCGGGGCAGGGGATCCCCCAAGAGACCCAGTACTTC. Protein product: CAISPGQGIPQETQYF.

This chain joins TRBV28 and TRBJ2-7, with TRBD1 as a possible D gene (6 bases). CDR3 length: 16 residues. Germline values: CDR1 MDHEN, CDR2 SYDVKM. V lost 3 bases and J lost 0, with 15 bases in between. CDR3 residues: CASSFRADSPSYEQYF. As DNA, the CDR3 is TGTGCCAGCAGTTTCAGGGCGGACAGCCCCTCCTACGAGCAGTACTTC.

In DNA form, the CDR3 reads TGTGCTAGTGGTTTGGTACTGACAGGTCAAGACTCTGGAAACACCATATATTTT. Translation gives CASGLVLTGQDSGNTIYF. The chain links TRBV12-5 to TRBJ1-3; TRBD1 might be the D (6 bases). The germline V gene encodes CDR1 LGHNT and CDR2 FRNRAP. This CDR3 spans 18 amino acids. The V and J ends lost 0 bases and 0 bases respectively, with 15 bases between them. The full variable domain, with the rest looked up from reference TRBV12-5 and TRBJ1-3, is DARVTQTPRHKVTEMGQEVTMRCQPILGHNTVFWYRQTMMQGLELLAYFRNRAPLDDSGMPKDRFSAEMPDATLATLKIQPSEPRDSAVYFCASGLVLTGQDSGNTIYFGEGSWLTVV.

The rearrangement links TRBV7-2 to TRBJ2-3; D ambiguous. Trimming pared 1 base from V and 1 base from J, leaving 9 bases between. CDR1 is SGHTA, CDR2 FQGNSA, per germline. The CDR3 extends over 15 amino acids. The CDR3 loop reads CASSLGPGRTDTQYF. In DNA, the CDR3 is TGTGCCAGCAGCTTAGGCCCAGGCCGCACAGATACGCAGTATTTT.

The rearrangement uses TRBV20-1 and TRBJ2-3; 10 bases are shared with TRBD2. The ends lost 3 bases at V and 2 bases at J; junction bases unmatched: 2. This CDR3 spans 14 amino acids. Germline CDR1 and CDR2: DFQATT and SNEGSKA (reference sequence). DNA for the CDR3: TGCAGTGCTAGCACTAGCGGGGACACAGATACGCAGTATTTT. Amino acids: CSASTSGDTDTQYF.

This chain connects TRBV7-2 to TRBJ2-3; 9 nucleotides align to TRBD2. Germline V gene data show CDR1 as SGHTA and CDR2 as FQGNSA. This CDR3 has 21 amino acids. V trimming: 3 bases; J trimming: 3 bases; junction bases outside the gene matches: 22. Written as DNA, the CDR3 is TGTGCCAGCAGCTTCCGCCCTGCGGGGGGGAGCGGGAGAGTAAAGACAGATACGCAGTATTTT. It yields the protein CASSFRPAGGSGRVKTDTQYF.

The gene calls are TRBV20-1 and TRBJ1-3; 8 bases map to TRBD1. CDR3 length equals 17 residues. With V trimmed by 6 bases and J by 0 bases, 13 bases remained unmatched. The germline CDR1 and CDR2 sequences are DFQATT and SNEGSKA (reference sequence). The CDR3 loop reads CSAPTGTGHSSGNTIYF. DNA for the CDR3: TGCAGTGCACCGACCGGGACAGGCCATTCCTCTGGAAACACCATATATTTT.

The V gene is TRBV28, the J gene TRBJ2-7; D is undetermined. CDR3 length: 12 residues. V lost 4 bases and J 5 bases, leaving 9 bases between the germline ends. The germline V gene encodes CDR1 MDHEN and CDR2 SYDVKM. CDR3 sequence: CASSSSIHEQYF. The CDR3 DNA sequence: TGTGCCAGCAGTTCGTCCATCCACGAGCAGTACTTC. The complete variable domain, with remaining parts taken from reference TRBV28 and TRBJ2-7, reads DVKVTQSSRYLVKRTGEKVFLECVQDMDHENMFWYRQDPGLGLRLIYFSYDVKMKEKGDIPEGYSVSREKKERFSLILESASTNQTSMYLCASSSSIHEQYFGPGTRLTVT.

This chain links TRBV29-1 with TRBJ2-7, with 12 bases that match TRBD2. This CDR3 has 15 residues. V trimming: 4 bases; J trimming: 3 bases; junction bases outside the gene matches: 7. Germline V gene data show CDR1 as SQVTM and CDR2 as ANQGSEA. The CDR3 is CSVAASGREGYEQYF. The CDR3 DNA is TGCAGCGTTGCGGCTAGCGGGAGGGAAGGCTACGAGCAGTACTTC.